The rows below give T cell receptor beta chains drawn from one sample of a study of blood T cell repertoires in COVID-19. Assay: immunoSEQ multiplex PCR; the TCRdb copy retains only in-frame clones and omits some. The sample holds around 380,000 clones; around 87% are singletons and the top ten take 1% to 1.5%. The sample was PBMCs or T cells enriched from blood (not recorded which). The source is a man aged 25 to 40 who had recovered from COVID-19. The CDR3 runs from the conserved cysteine through the conserved F or W. Each record gives: V gene, clone size, D gene, J gene, CDR3 protein, CDR3 DNA. D genes are given only for firm matches. Clone size is given for some rows only: seen once, a few or many times, or a class if the clone is expanded.

TRBV6-5,-,TRBD1,TRBJ2-1,CASSYSTAGGGEQFF,TGTGCCAGCAGTTACTCGACCGCAGGGGGCGGGGAGCAGTTCTTC
TRBV4-1,-,-,TRBJ2-3,CASSQDISTDTQYF,TGCGCCAGCAGCCAAGACATTAGCACAGATACGCAGTATTTT
TRBV6-5,-,-,TRBJ1-1,CASSYSRKNTEAFF,TGTGCCAGCAGTTACTCGAGAAAGAACACTGAAGCTTTCTTT
TRBV7-8,-,-,TRBJ2-1,CASSLGAGGSYNEQFF,TGTGCCAGCAGCTTAGGGGCCGGGGGCTCCTACAATGAGCAGTTCTTC
TRBV10-3,-,-,TRBJ1-5,CAIRDSGNSNQPQHF,TGTGCCATCAGGGACAGCGGGAATAGCAATCAGCCCCAGCATTTT
TRBV4-2,-,-,TRBJ1-4,CASSPGEVAEKLFF,TGTGCCAGCAGCCCGGGTGAAGTAGCTGAAAAACTGTTTTTT
TRBV29-1,-,-,TRBJ1-1,CTLGGSEAFF,TGCACCCTTGGCGGGAGTGAAGCTTTCTTT
TRBV2,-,TRBD1,TRBJ1-5,CASRFDRGSNQPQHF,TGTGCCAGCAGATTTGACAGGGGAAGCAATCAGCCCCAGCATTTT
TRBV18,-,-,TRBJ1-5,CASSSRGTYQPQHF,TGTGCCAGCTCCTCGCGAGGGACTTATCAGCCCCAGCATTTT
TRBV5-6,-,TRBD2,TRBJ2-5,CASSSTSGGETQYF,TGTGCCAGCAGCTCGACTAGCGGGGGGGAGACCCAGTACTTC
TRBV4-1,-,-,TRBJ2-1,CASSQVPLREQYNEQFF,TGCGCCAGCAGCCAAGTCCCCCTCAGGGAACAATACAATGAGCAGTTCTTC
TRBV18,-,-,TRBJ2-3,CASSTVVSRDTQYF,TGTGCCAGCTCAACGGTTGTTAGTAGAGATACGCAGTATTTT
TRBV28,-,-,TRBJ2-3,CASSSAGSGGDTQYF,TGTGCCAGCAGTTCCGCGGGTAGTGGTGGAGATACGCAGTATTTT
TRBV5-5,once,-,TRBJ2-1,CASSAQYNEQFF,TGTGCCAGCAGCGCTCAGTACAATGAGCAGTTCTTC
TRBV13,few,TRBD1,TRBJ1-4,CASSLQGAGNEKLFF,TGTGCCAGCAGCTTGCAGGGGGCCGGTAATGAAAAACTGTTTTTT
TRBV6-2/TRBV6-3,few,-,TRBJ1-6,CASSERRVRDNSPLHF,TGTGCCAGCAGCGAACGCAGGGTAAGGGATAATTCACCCCTCCACTTT
TRBV7-8,once,TRBD1,TRBJ1-2,CASSSGQNYGYTF,TGTGCCAGCAGCTCGGGACAGAACTATGGCTACACCTTC
TRBV18,-,TRBD2,TRBJ2-7,CASSPRGAMYEQYF,TGTGCCAGCTCACCGCGGGGGGCGATGTACGAGCAGTACTTC
TRBV12-3/TRBV12-4,-,TRBD1,TRBJ2-7,CASSLDRGWEQYF,TGTGCCAGCAGTCTGGACAGGGGGTGGGAGCAGTACTTC
TRBV7-9,few,-,TRBJ1-6,CASSLEGLYSPLHF,TGTGCCAGCAGCTTGGAGGGGCTTTACTCACCCCTCCACTTT
TRBV4-1,once,TRBD1,TRBJ2-1,CASSPDLGTGKYNEQFF,TGCGCCAGCAGCCCCGACCTCGGGACAGGGAAGTACAATGAGCAGTTCTTC
TRBV6-2/TRBV6-3,once,TRBD1,TRBJ2-7,CASSVGTGRNEQYF,TGTGCCAGCAGCGTGGGGACAGGGCGCAACGAGCAGTACTTC
TRBV7-9,few,-,TRBJ1-4,CASRRHEKLFF,TGTGCCAGCAGGCGTCATGAAAAACTGTTTTTT
TRBV12-3/TRBV12-4,-,-,TRBJ1-6,CASSYTDNSPLHF,TGTGCCAGCAGTTACACAGATAATTCACCCCTCCACTTT
TRBV27,-,-,TRBJ1-2,CASSLTPGRSAYGYTF,TGTGCCAGCAGTCTCACGCCAGGGAGGTCGGCCTATGGCTACACCTTC
TRBV9,-,TRBD1,TRBJ1-1,CASSWDSTNTEAFF,TGTGCCAGCAGCTGGGACAGCACGAACACTGAAGCTTTCTTT
TRBV10-2,-,TRBD1,TRBJ1-1,CASSETGDTEAFF,TGCGCCAGCAGTGAGACAGGGGACACTGAAGCTTTCTTT
TRBV6-1,-,-,TRBJ1-1,CASSELGGGAHTEAFF,TGTGCCAGCAGTGAACTAGGCGGGGGCGCGCACACTGAAGCTTTCTTT
TRBV19,-,-,TRBJ1-1,CASSTGSPNTEAFF,TGTGCCAGTAGTACCGGGTCCCCGAACACTGAAGCTTTCTTT
TRBV18,once,TRBD1,TRBJ1-2,CASSPGQDYGYTF,TGTGCCAGCTCCCCAGGACAGGACTATGGCTACACCTTC
TRBV5-4,-,-,TRBJ1-2,CASSSGGTLYGYTF,TGTGCCAGCAGCTCGGGGGGGACCCTCTATGGCTACACCTTC
TRBV12-3/TRBV12-4,-,-,TRBJ1-2,CASSEYRALGYTF,TGTGCCAGCAGCGAATACAGGGCACTGGGCTACACCTTC
TRBV4-1,-,-,TRBJ1-3,CASSQGRGNSGNTIYF,TGCGCCAGCAGCCAGGGGCGGGGGAACTCTGGAAACACCATATATTTT
TRBV20-1,few,TRBD1,TRBJ1-1,CSAGDSTAAFF,TGCAGTGCTGGGGACAGTACAGCAGCTTTCTTT
TRBV11-2,-,-,TRBJ2-5,CASSLDRWGRQETQYF,TGTGCCAGCAGCTTAGATAGGTGGGGGAGGCAAGAGACCCAGTACTTC
TRBV5-5,-,-,TRBJ2-2,CASSFARGGGELFF,TGTGCCAGCAGCTTTGCCAGGGGCGGCGGGGAGCTGTTTTTT
TRBV6-5,-,-,TRBJ2-3,CASSYSSGGLTDTQYF,TGTGCCAGCAGTTACTCATCTGGAGGGCTGACAGATACGCAGTATTTT
TRBV9,-,TRBD1,TRBJ1-5,CASSVSGQAHQPQHF,TGTGCCAGCAGCGTGTCGGGACAGGCCCATCAGCCCCAGCATTTT
TRBV30,-,-,TRBJ2-7,CAWSDSYEQYF,TGTGCCTGGAGTGACAGCTACGAGCAGTACTTC
TRBV19,-,-,TRBJ1-6,CATAHRVESPLHF,TGTGCCACGGCCCACAGGGTCGAGTCACCCCTCCACTTT
TRBV7-6,-,TRBD1,TRBJ1-6,CASSSGQGLNSPLHF,TGTGCCAGCAGCTCGGGACAGGGACTTAATTCACCCCTCCACTTT
TRBV27,-,TRBD2,TRBJ2-5,CASKRGSGETQYF,TGTGCCAGCAAGCGGGGTTCAGGTGAGACCCAGTACTTC
TRBV5-1,-,-,TRBJ2-5,CASSSRLAAQETQYF,TGCGCCAGCAGTTCCCGCCTGGCTGCTCAAGAGACCCAGTACTTC
TRBV7-9,-,-,TRBJ1-1,CASSQNRADYTEAFF,TGTGCCAGCAGCCAAAACCGAGCGGATTACACTGAAGCTTTCTTT
TRBV19,-,TRBD1,TRBJ1-2,CASTTDRGIFYGYTF,TGTGCCAGTACCACGGACAGGGGGATTTTCTATGGCTACACCTTC